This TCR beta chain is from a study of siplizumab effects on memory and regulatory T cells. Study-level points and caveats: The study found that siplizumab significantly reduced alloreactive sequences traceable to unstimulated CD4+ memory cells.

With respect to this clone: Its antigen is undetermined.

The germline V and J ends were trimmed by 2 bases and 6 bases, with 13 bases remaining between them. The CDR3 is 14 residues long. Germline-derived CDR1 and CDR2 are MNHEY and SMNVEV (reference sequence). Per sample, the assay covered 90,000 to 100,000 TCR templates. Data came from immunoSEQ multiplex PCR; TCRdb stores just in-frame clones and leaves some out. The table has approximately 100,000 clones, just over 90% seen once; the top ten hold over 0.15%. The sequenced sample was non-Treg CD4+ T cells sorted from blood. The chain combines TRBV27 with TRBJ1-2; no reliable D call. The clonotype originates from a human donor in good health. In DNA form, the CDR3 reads TGTGCCAGCAGTTTAACGGGCAGGCGGGATGGCTACACCTTC. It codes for CASSLTGRRDGYTF.